This TCR beta chain was captured in a study of blood T cell repertoires in COVID-19. Overall study context: Sources were T cells, B-cell-depleted T cells, or PBMCs; the material itself was cDNA or gDNA.

Assay: immunoSEQ multiplex PCR; the TCRdb copy retains only in-frame clones and omits some. The sample includes under 200,000 clones, approximately 80% of them seen just once. The germline V gene has CDR1 LGHDT and CDR2 YNNKEL (reference sequence). Trimming shortened V by 2 bases and J by 10 bases, and 16 bases separated the two germline ends. The CDR3 runs to 14 residues. V gene TRBV3-1 (or the pseudogene TRBV3-2) combines with J gene TRBJ2-3, with a possible D match to TRBD2 (5 bases). The receptor's source is a human donor in a cohort sampled during active COVID-19. Sequences were obtained from peripheral blood. The CDR3 reads CASSQNGAEVPQYF. The CDR3 coding sequence is TGTGCCAGCAGCCAAAACGGAGCGGAAGTACCGCAGTATTTT.